Sequencing of this T cell receptor (beta chain) was carried out in a study of OX40 agonist ivuxolimab in advanced cancers. Concerning the study at large: Ivuxolimab was a fully human IgG2 agonistic monoclonal antibody targeting the costimulatory receptor OX40 (CD134). Of the roughly 54 dose-escalation patients, hepatocellular carcinoma was present in roughly 19, melanoma in around 15, renal cell carcinoma in 9 and head and neck cancer in 9. The paper reports the monotherapy dose-escalation portion (N of about 47 patients) of the phase I ivuxolimab trial. Three dose-escalation patients achieved partial responses, one with hepatocellular carcinoma and two with cutaneous melanoma. Prior anti-PD-1, anti-PD-L1 or anti-CTLA-4 therapy was permitted, and checkpoint inhibitors had been received by roughly 42% of dose-escalation patients. Intravenous ivuxolimab was administered to patients every 2 weeks at six dose levels: 0.01, 0.1, 0.3, 1.5, 3 and 10 mg/kg. In the dose-escalation cohort, approximately 80% of patients were male, and the mean age was 60 years with a range of roughly 20 to 79. Peripheral TCRbeta sequencing was intended to test whether TCR sequence diversity was altered and clonal T-cell expansion was caused by ivuxolimab.

To sequence the TCRbeta CDR3 region, genomic DNA was isolated from the sorted cells. The immunoSEQ Assay was used for sequencing of TCRbeta CDR3 regions. As stored in TCRdb, this immuneACCESS dataset retains in-frame rearrangements with V and J assigned. A fraction of the clones does not appear; measured against another copy, unresolved V genes explain less than half of the discrepancy, and the remainder lacks a known reason. This sample comprises 99,000 or so clones, roughly nine tenths of them detected only once. Of the sample, roughly 0.31% is held by the ten largest clones. The junction carries 15 bases between V and J, which are trimmed by 6 bases and 3 bases respectively. From the cysteine up to the phenylalanine, the CDR3 has a length of 14 residues. Just CDR3 DNA is preserved here, 42 bases in frame from base 1. For CDR1 and CDR2, the germline V gene (reference sequence) lists MNHEY and SMNVEV.

On this clone itself: Its antigen specificity is not known. Base quality data are lacking; no much larger clone is found one base away.

What the authors observed across the whole study: At doses from 0.1 to 3.0 mg/kg, clonal expansion was seen in both CD4+ and CD8+ blood T cells between baseline and week 6. On average, CD8+ T cells showed more expanded clones than CD4+ T cells after ivuxolimab. In the 0.1-3.0 mg/kg groups, partial responders were among the patients with the lowest normalized peripheral clonal expansion, particularly in CD8+ T cells. Low levels of normalized T-cell clonal expansion were also shown by some nonresponding patients. The antigen specificity of the clonally expanded peripheral T cells was not determined.

The trial excluded patients who had a history of autoimmune disease or were on systemic immunosuppression. Peripheral blood for TCR sequencing was drawn from every dose cohort at baseline, at cycle 4 day 1 and at cycle 7 day 1. Samples came from an open-label, multicenter, first-in-human phase I dose-escalation trial of ivuxolimab. Adults with locally advanced or metastatic head and neck squamous cell, hepatocellular, melanoma or renal cell carcinoma were enrolled in the trial. Before TCR sequencing, CD4+ T cells and CD8+ T cells were sorted from peripheral blood as separate populations. The source material was CD4+ or CD8+ T cells sorted from blood, sampled in a trial of the OX40 agonist ivuxolimab. The sequence was collected from an adult with an advanced solid tumor such as melanoma, head and neck, liver or kidney cancer. This receptor chain uses TRBV27 and TRBJ2-7; perhaps TRBD2 is the D gene, with 6 bases matching. The CDR3 sequence is CASSPTGLYYEQYF. The DNA sequence is as follows: TGTGCCAGCAGCCCGACGGGACTTTACTACGAGCAGTACTTC.